These T cell receptor beta chains were read from a single sample in a study of T-cell reconstitution after alpha-beta-depleted transplantation in children. TCRdb fed the PCR reads into MiXCR, producing one record per CDR3 protein. Altogether approximately 210,000 distinct CDR3 sequences are present, more than 14% being singletons, with the ten largest covering roughly 13%. Specimen: PBMCs from the stem cell graft donor, collected from the stem cell graft. These receptors all stem from a human donor who donated a stem cell graft to a child with acute lymphoblastic leukemia. The conserved cysteine and the conserved F or W are not part of the CDR3 here. Fields, in order: J gene, clone size, V gene, CDR3 protein. Size is omitted from some rows. Given values are once, few, many or a class for expanded clones.

J gene: TRBJ1-1; clone size: .; V gene: TRBV12-3/TRBV12-4; CDR3 protein: ASSLNGGADTEAF
J gene: TRBJ2-7; clone size: .; V gene: TRBV6-5; CDR3 protein: ASSKLYEQY
J gene: TRBJ2-7; clone size: many; V gene: TRBV5-5; CDR3 protein: ASSSSDVEQY
J gene: TRBJ2-1; clone size: .; V gene: TRBV5-1; CDR3 protein: ASSGSGVSSYNEQF
J gene: TRBJ1-1; clone size: many; V gene: TRBV7-9; CDR3 protein: ASSLAQGQLSRTSTLNTEAF
J gene: TRBJ1-1; clone size: once; V gene: TRBV5-1; CDR3 protein: ASSLEGRAHHTEAF
J gene: TRBJ1-4; clone size: .; V gene: TRBV5-1; CDR3 protein: ASSMAANEKLF
J gene: TRBJ2-7; clone size: many; V gene: TRBV5-1; CDR3 protein: ASSLEPGQLKYEQY
J gene: TRBJ2-7; clone size: .; V gene: TRBV6-5; CDR3 protein: ASSYSTGGSYEQY
J gene: TRBJ1-4; clone size: .; V gene: TRBV28; CDR3 protein: ASSSGGGGEKLF
J gene: TRBJ1-1; clone size: .; V gene: TRBV20-1; CDR3 protein: SVSPGATTEAF
J gene: TRBJ2-2; clone size: few; V gene: TRBV7-8; CDR3 protein: ASSRTRDGANTGELF
J gene: TRBJ2-5; clone size: .; V gene: TRBV7-9; CDR3 protein: ASRPGSGRLGETQY
J gene: TRBJ2-1; clone size: many; V gene: TRBV20-1; CDR3 protein: SAQLLAGASYNEQF
J gene: TRBJ2-7; clone size: many; V gene: TRBV29-1; CDR3 protein: SVDLADYGQY
J gene: TRBJ2-6; clone size: once; V gene: TRBV28; CDR3 protein: ASRSTGGSDRYSGANVLT
J gene: TRBJ2-7; clone size: many; V gene: TRBV6-5; CDR3 protein: ASSYSMRSYEQY
J gene: TRBJ2-3; clone size: many; V gene: TRBV5-1; CDR3 protein: ASSLDWTGEADTQY
J gene: TRBJ2-1; clone size: many; V gene: TRBV7-9; CDR3 protein: ASSTGQGLIAYNEQF
J gene: TRBJ1-5; clone size: many; V gene: TRBV10-3; CDR3 protein: AISEPGVNQPQH
J gene: TRBJ2-5; clone size: many; V gene: TRBV5-1; CDR3 protein: ASSLGQVGETQY
J gene: TRBJ1-2; clone size: many; V gene: TRBV6-2/TRBV6-3; CDR3 protein: ASSYPLRSNYGYT
J gene: TRBJ1-5; clone size: once; V gene: TRBV19; CDR3 protein: ASSIGGGSNQPQH
J gene: TRBJ1-1; clone size: many; V gene: TRBV3-1; CDR3 protein: ASSQEAQLVEAF
J gene: TRBJ1-1; clone size: .; V gene: TRBV13; CDR3 protein: AGSAPGRTEAF
J gene: TRBJ1-4; clone size: .; V gene: TRBV20-1; CDR3 protein: SAGDTPQDEKLF
J gene: TRBJ2-7; clone size: few; V gene: TRBV7-9; CDR3 protein: ASSLASARVGYEQY
J gene: TRBJ2-7; clone size: many; V gene: TRBV7-2; CDR3 protein: ASSLETGTPYEQY
J gene: TRBJ2-1; clone size: many; V gene: TRBV6-1; CDR3 protein: ASSRNRDRDHEQF
J gene: TRBJ2-7; clone size: few; V gene: TRBV6-2/TRBV6-3; CDR3 protein: ASSDPGLAGVVEQY
J gene: TRBJ1-5; clone size: few; V gene: TRBV7-9; CDR3 protein: ASSQTGVQNQPQH
J gene: TRBJ2-3; clone size: many; V gene: TRBV25-1; CDR3 protein: ASSDSLAGSIRGDTQY
J gene: TRBJ2-5; clone size: few; V gene: TRBV12-3/TRBV12-4; CDR3 protein: ASSFAPGQGEKTQY
J gene: TRBJ2-6; clone size: many; V gene: TRBV5-1; CDR3 protein: ASSLAGAGANVLT
J gene: TRBJ2-1; clone size: many; V gene: TRBV7-9; CDR3 protein: ASSTRPSNEQF
J gene: TRBJ1-2; clone size: .; V gene: TRBV11-2; CDR3 protein: ASGSPEGNYGYT
J gene: TRBJ1-1; clone size: .; V gene: TRBV20-1; CDR3 protein: SVQGTSMNTEAF
J gene: TRBJ2-7; clone size: many; V gene: TRBV20-1; CDR3 protein: SASEGPTSGGLYEQY
J gene: TRBJ1-4; clone size: many; V gene: TRBV29-1; CDR3 protein: SVLIRQNNEKLF
J gene: TRBJ2-1; clone size: many; V gene: TRBV6-2/TRBV6-3; CDR3 protein: ASRIWGRSSYNEQF
J gene: TRBJ2-7; clone size: .; V gene: TRBV7-9; CDR3 protein: ASSLAVETYEQY
J gene: TRBJ1-5; clone size: many; V gene: TRBV12-3/TRBV12-4; CDR3 protein: ASSPPMRKGNQPQH
J gene: TRBJ1-2; clone size: many; V gene: TRBV6-1; CDR3 protein: ASRGGRAGYGYT
J gene: TRBJ2-7; clone size: .; V gene: TRBV30; CDR3 protein: AWTSGREVGYEQY
J gene: TRBJ2-7; clone size: few; V gene: TRBV19; CDR3 protein: ASSSGPSSYEQY
J gene: TRBJ1-6; clone size: many; V gene: TRBV20-1; CDR3 protein: SARDSPYNSPLH
J gene: TRBJ2-5; clone size: few; V gene: TRBV29-1; CDR3 protein: SVAGQETQY
J gene: TRBJ2-1; clone size: few; V gene: TRBV5-6; CDR3 protein: ASSPFGTSGRVGEQF
J gene: TRBJ2-1; clone size: many; V gene: TRBV5-1; CDR3 protein: ASSYDSSSYNEQF